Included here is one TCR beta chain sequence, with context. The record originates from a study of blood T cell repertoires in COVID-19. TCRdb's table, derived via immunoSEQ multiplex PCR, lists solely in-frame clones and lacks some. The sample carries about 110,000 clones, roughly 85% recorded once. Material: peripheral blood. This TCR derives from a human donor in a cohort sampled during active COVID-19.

CDR3: CASSPRTSGRPLDTGELFF. DNA of the CDR3: TGTGCCAGCAGCCCTCGGACTAGCGGGAGGCCATTGGACACCGGGGAGCTGTTTTTT. J is TRBJ2-2 and V is TRBV11-2; the match to TRBD2 covers 14 bases. Germline assignment: CDR1 SGHAT and CDR2 FQNNGV. The trim removed 5 bases at V and 3 bases at J, leaving 11 bases unmatched. The CDR3 sequence is 19 residues long.